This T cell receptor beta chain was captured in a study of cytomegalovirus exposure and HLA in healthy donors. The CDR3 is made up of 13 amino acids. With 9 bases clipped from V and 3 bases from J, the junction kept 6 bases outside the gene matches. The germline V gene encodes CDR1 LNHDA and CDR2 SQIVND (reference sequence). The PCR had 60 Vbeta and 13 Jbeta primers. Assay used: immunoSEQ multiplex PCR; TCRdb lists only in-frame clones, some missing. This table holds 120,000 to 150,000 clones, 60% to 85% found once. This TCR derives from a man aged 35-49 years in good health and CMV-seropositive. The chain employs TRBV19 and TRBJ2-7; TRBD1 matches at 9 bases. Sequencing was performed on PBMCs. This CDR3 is CASSQDRGYEQYF. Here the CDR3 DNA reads TGTGCCAGCTCACAGGACAGGGGCTACGAGCAGTACTTC.